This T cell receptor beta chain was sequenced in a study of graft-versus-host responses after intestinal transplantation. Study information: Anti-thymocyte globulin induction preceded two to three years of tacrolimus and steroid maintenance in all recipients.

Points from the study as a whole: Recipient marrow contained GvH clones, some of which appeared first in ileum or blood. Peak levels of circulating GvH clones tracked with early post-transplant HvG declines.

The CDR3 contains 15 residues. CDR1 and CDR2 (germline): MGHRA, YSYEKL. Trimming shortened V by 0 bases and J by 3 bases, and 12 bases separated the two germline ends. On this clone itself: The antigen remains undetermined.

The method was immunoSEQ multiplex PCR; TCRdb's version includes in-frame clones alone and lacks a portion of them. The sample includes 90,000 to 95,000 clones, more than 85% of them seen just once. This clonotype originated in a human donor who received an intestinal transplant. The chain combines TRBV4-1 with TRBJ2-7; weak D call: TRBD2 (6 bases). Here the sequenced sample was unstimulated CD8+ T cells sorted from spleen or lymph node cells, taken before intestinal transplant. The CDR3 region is CASSQETGDLYEQYF. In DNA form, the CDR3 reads TGCGCCAGCAGCCAAGAGACGGGAGATCTCTACGAGCAGTACTTC.